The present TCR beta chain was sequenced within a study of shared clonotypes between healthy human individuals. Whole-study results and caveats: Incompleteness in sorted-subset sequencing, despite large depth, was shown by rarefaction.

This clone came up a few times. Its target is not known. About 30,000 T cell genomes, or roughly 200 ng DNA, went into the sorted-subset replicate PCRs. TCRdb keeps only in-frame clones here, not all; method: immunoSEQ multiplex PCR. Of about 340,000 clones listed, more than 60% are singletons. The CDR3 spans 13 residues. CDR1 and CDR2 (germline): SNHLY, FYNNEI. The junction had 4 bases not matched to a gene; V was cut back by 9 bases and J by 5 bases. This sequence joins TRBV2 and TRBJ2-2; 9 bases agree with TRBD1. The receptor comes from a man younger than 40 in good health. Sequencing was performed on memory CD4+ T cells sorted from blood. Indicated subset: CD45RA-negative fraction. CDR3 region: CAREDRGTGELFF. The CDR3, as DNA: TGTGCCAGAGAGGACAGGGGTACCGGGGAGCTGTTTTTT.